Shown below are 13 T cell receptor beta chains from a single sample sequenced in a study of cytomegalovirus exposure and HLA in healthy donors. Primers included in the PCR were 60 Vbeta and 13 Jbeta primers. Only in-frame clones appear in the TCRdb table, and some are missing; sequencing was by immunoSEQ multiplex PCR. The sample records roughly 60,000 clones, about 81% being singletons. Sequences were obtained from PBMCs. These receptors originate from a young woman in good health and CMV-seronegative.

This clone appeared a single time. This chain joins TRBV7-2 and TRBJ2-3, with D hard to call. CDR3 size: 15 residues. Germline lookup yields CDR1 SGHTA and CDR2 FQGNSA. The V end lost 4 bases, the J end lost 2 bases, and 13 bases lay between the germline ends. CDR3 DNA: TGTGCCAGCAGCTCTCCCACTGGGCCCACAGATACGCAGTATTTT. Encoded protein: CASSSPTGPTDTQYF.

The V gene is TRBV13, the J gene TRBJ2-7; TRBD2 agrees at 9 bases. The CDR3 runs to 12 residues. Germline V gene sequence: CDR1 PRHDT, CDR2 FYEKMQ (reference sequence). After removal of 7 bases from V and 6 bases from J, the junction contained 4 bases not matched to a gene. The CDR3 coding sequence is TGTGCCAGCAACCTAGCGGGGTGCGAGCAGTACTTC. It translates to CASNLAGCEQYF.

This rearrangement joins TRBV9 to TRBJ2-3, with 10 bases matching TRBD1. After removal of 4 bases from V and 2 bases from J, the junction contained 7 bases not matched to a gene. CDR1 and CDR2 from the germline V gene are SGDLS and YYNGEE. The CDR3 has 16 amino acids. In DNA form, the CDR3 reads TGTGCCAGCAGCCCTCGGACAGGGGGTTACACAGATACGCAGTATTTT. It translates to CASSPRTGGYTDTQYF.

The chain joins TRBV18 to TRBJ2-5; 11 nucleotides line up with TRBD1. V lost 3 bases, J lost 1 base, and 1 base stayed unmatched. This CDR3 contains 15 residues. From germline, CDR1 is KGHSH and CDR2 LQKENI. This chain's CDR3 is CASSPGTGGQETQYF. In nucleotides, the CDR3 is TGTGCCAGCTCACCCGGGACAGGGGGCCAAGAGACCCAGTACTTC.

The V call is TRBV28, the J call TRBJ2-3; TRBD2 agrees at 9 bases. This CDR3 has 15 amino acids. With 4 bases clipped from V and 1 base from J, the junction kept 3 bases outside the gene matches. The germline gives CDR1 MDHEN, CDR2 SYDVKM. The CDR3 DNA follows: TGTGCCAGCAGTTACAGACTAGCGGGCACAGATACGCAGTATTTT. This sequence encodes CASSYRLAGTDTQYF.

This chain links TRBV6-5 with TRBJ1-5, with TRBD1 matching over 8 bases. With V trimmed by 6 bases and J by 0 bases, 4 bases remained unmatched. The CDR3 loop spans 15 amino acids. Germline loops: CDR1 MNHEY, CDR2 SVGAGI. CDR3 sequence: CASSQDRGSNQPQHF. Written as DNA, the CDR3 is TGTGCCAGCAGCCAAGACAGGGGTAGCAATCAGCCCCAGCATTTT.

J is TRBJ2-5 and V is TRBV28; 8 positions agree with TRBD1. Germline V lookup: CDR1 MDHEN, CDR2 SYDVKM. V lost 6 bases to trimming and J lost 5 bases; unmatched junction nucleotides: 11. The CDR3 has 15 amino acids. CDR3 in DNA: TGTGCCAGCAGGACCCTCCCAGGGGGCCGGGAGACCCAGTACTTC. This translates into CASRTLPGGRETQYF. The whole variable domain, remainder taken from reference TRBV28 and TRBJ2-5, is DVKVTQSSRYLVKRTGEKVFLECVQDMDHENMFWYRQDPGLGLRLIYFSYDVKMKEKGDIPEGYSVSREKKERFSLILESASTNQTSMYLCASRTLPGGRETQYFGPGTRLLVL.

This sequence joins TRBV30 and TRBJ2-1; 8 nucleotides agree with TRBD1. Losses at the gene ends were 4 bases for V and 4 bases for J; bases not matched to a gene: 6. CDR1 and CDR2 from the germline V gene are GTSNPN and SVGIG (reference sequence). CDR3 length: 14 amino acids. In DNA, the CDR3 is TGTGCCTGGACTTCGGGGACAGGATACAATGAGCAGTTCTTC. It yields the protein CAWTSGTGYNEQFF.

V is TRBV19 and J is TRBJ2-1; the match to TRBD2 covers 9 bases. Trimming cost V 5 bases and J 2 bases; bases outside gene matches: 7. Germline loops: CDR1 LNHDA, CDR2 SQIVND (reference sequence). The CDR3 sequence is 16 residues long. CDR3 DNA: TGTGCCAGTAGTTTCGCGACTAGCGGAGCCTACAATGAGCAGTTCTTC. Translated: CASSFATSGAYNEQFF.

The chain joins TRBV28 to TRBJ1-3; 9 bases are shared with TRBD1. The CDR3 is made up of 15 amino acids. The V and J ends lost 7 bases and 4 bases, in that order; junction bases with no gene match: 8. Germline CDR1 reads MDHEN; CDR2 reads SYDVKM. In DNA form, the CDR3 reads TGTGCCAGCACCCTCAGAGGGACAGGGGGAAACACCATATATTTT. Amino acids: CASTLRGTGGNTIYF.

This chain uses TRBV2 with TRBJ2-7; TRBD2 agrees at 11 bases. Germline V gives CDR1 SNHLY, CDR2 FYNNEI. V shed 7 bases, J shed 2 bases, and the junction held 4 bases outside the gene matches. This CDR3 has 14 residues. CDR3 protein: CASTPTSGTYEQYV. The CDR3 nucleotides are TGTGCCAGCACCCCGACTAGCGGGACCTACGAGCAGTACGTC.

V usage is TRBV5-1 and J usage is TRBJ1-1, with TRBD1 matching 10 bases. Germline V gene lookup returns CDR1 SGHRS and CDR2 YFSETQ. Trimming cost V 5 bases and J 11 bases; bases outside gene matches: 12. The CDR3 runs 14 residues. The CDR3 is CASRGQGDVRRAFF. CDR3 coding DNA: TGCGCCAGCAGAGGACAGGGGGACGTGAGGAGGGCTTTCTTT. Full variable domain (missing parts from reference TRBV5-1 and TRBJ1-1): KAGVTQTPRYLIKTRGQQVTLSCSPISGHRSVSWYQQTPGQGLQFLFEYFSETQRNKGNFPGRFSGRQFSNSRSEMNVSTLELGDSALYLCASRGQGDVRRAFFGQGTRLTVV.

Only a few counts were recorded for this clone. The chain links TRBV19 to TRBJ1-1; TRBD1 aligns across 9 bases. The germline V gene encodes CDR1 LNHDA and CDR2 SQIVND (reference sequence). V lost 8 bases and J lost 0; bases outside the gene matches: 4. The length of the CDR3 is 14 residues. The CDR3 loop is CASGDRGMNTEAFF. Here the CDR3 DNA reads TGTGCCAGTGGAGACAGGGGGATGAACACTGAAGCTTTCTTT.